This TCR beta chain was observed in a study of T cells expressing NK-cell markers. Study-level background: Sorted CD3+CD56-NKG2C+, CD3+CD56+NKG2C+ and CD3+CD56+NKG2C- T cells supplied the TCR beta repertoires. The study sequenced eight donors, seven HCMV-seropositive and one seronegative. General observations from the study: One observes that, in several donors, these clonotypes were also the leading ones within the CD3+CD56-NKG2C+ fraction. For about 6 donors, the dominant NKG2C+ clonotypes made up about 1.0-7.5% of their CD8+ T cells.

CDR3 length: 14 residues. Germline V gives CDR1 KGHDR, CDR2 SFDVKD. A word on this clonotype: Its matching antigen is unknown.

TCRdb re-called the 5' RACE reads and shows each CDR3 protein once, DNA omitted. The sample table includes over 350,000 distinct CDR3 sequences. The rearrangement links TRBV24-1 to TRBJ2-2; checking the TCRdb D call of TRBD1 is not possible without DNA. Input material: blood T cells: a sorted CD56 or NKG2C T cell subset, CD4+ or CD8+ T cells, or bulk PBMC T cells (not recorded which). This TCR derives from a woman aged 45-65 years in good health. CDR3 loop: CATGGTKNTGELFF.